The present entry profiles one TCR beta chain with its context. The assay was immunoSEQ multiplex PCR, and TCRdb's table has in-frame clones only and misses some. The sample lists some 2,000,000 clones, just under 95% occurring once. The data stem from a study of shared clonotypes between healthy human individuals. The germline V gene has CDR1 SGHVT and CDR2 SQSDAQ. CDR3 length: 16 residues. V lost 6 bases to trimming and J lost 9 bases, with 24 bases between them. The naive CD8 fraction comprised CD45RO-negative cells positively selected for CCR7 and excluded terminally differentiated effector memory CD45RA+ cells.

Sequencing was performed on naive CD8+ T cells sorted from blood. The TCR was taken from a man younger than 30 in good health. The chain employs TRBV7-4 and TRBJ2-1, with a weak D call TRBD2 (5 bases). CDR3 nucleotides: TGTGCCAGCAGGTCTGAAGGACTGCGGGTTTCTAGTGAGCAGTTCTTC. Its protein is CASRSEGLRVSSEQFF.